Listed below are T cell receptor beta chains from one sample, sequenced in a study of cytomegalovirus exposure and HLA in healthy donors. This table comes from immunoSEQ multiplex PCR, and its TCRdb copy is limited to in-frame clones, with some not included. This table holds approximately 150,000 clones, roughly 90% found once. Sequenced input: PBMCs. Receptors were obtained from a woman in her thirties or forties in good health and CMV-seronegative. The CDR3 runs from the conserved cysteine through the conserved F or W. The D gene is left open where the match is weak. The size of a clone is reported for some rows only, either as once, few or many, or as a class for expanded clones.

v_gene: TRBV7-2; j_gene: TRBJ1-1; abundance: few; d_gene: NA; CDR3nt: TGTGCCAGCAGCTCCCTAGGTCGCAACACTGAAGCTTTCTTT; CDR3aa: CASSSLGRNTEAFF
v_gene: TRBV28; j_gene: TRBJ2-7; abundance: NA; d_gene: NA; CDR3nt: TGTGCCAGCAGCATAGGGGGGGAGGGAGACGAGCAGTACTTC; CDR3aa: CASSIGGEGDEQYF
v_gene: TRBV10-2; j_gene: TRBJ1-5; abundance: NA; d_gene: NA; CDR3nt: TGCGCCAGCGGGGGCCATATCAATCAGCCCCAGCATTTT; CDR3aa: CASGGHINQPQHF
v_gene: TRBV5-1; j_gene: TRBJ2-7; abundance: NA; d_gene: TRBD2; CDR3nt: TGCGCCAGCAGCTTGTTGGGGGGGACCTACGAGCAGTACTTC; CDR3aa: CASSLLGGTYEQYF
v_gene: TRBV6-5; j_gene: TRBJ1-2; abundance: few; d_gene: TRBD1; CDR3nt: TGTGCCAGCAGTTGGACAGGGGGCCGGGGGGGTGGCTACACCTTC; CDR3aa: CASSWTGGRGGGYTF
v_gene: TRBV30; j_gene: TRBJ1-3; abundance: NA; d_gene: NA; CDR3nt: TGTGCCTGGAGTGTTCTTTTTTTGAACACCATATATTTT; CDR3aa: CAWSVLFLNTIYF
v_gene: TRBV10-1; j_gene: TRBJ2-6; abundance: NA; d_gene: NA; CDR3nt: TGCGCCAGCTACAGGGCCCAGGACACCCAGAGCGGTGGGGCCAACGTCCTGACTTTC; CDR3aa: CASYRAQDTQSGGANVLTF
v_gene: TRBV5-4; j_gene: TRBJ2-5; abundance: NA; d_gene: NA; CDR3nt: TGTGCCAGCAGCTCATCCACAGGGAATCAAGAGACCCAGTACTTC; CDR3aa: CASSSSTGNQETQYF
v_gene: TRBV11-3; j_gene: TRBJ2-7; abundance: once; d_gene: NA; CDR3nt: TGTGCCAGCAGCCCCTCTAGCGCCTTCTCCTACGAGCAGTACTTC; CDR3aa: CASSPSSAFSYEQYF
v_gene: TRBV30; j_gene: TRBJ2-2; abundance: NA; d_gene: NA; CDR3nt: TGTGCCTGGAGATTTCTTGCCGGGGAGCTGTTTTTT; CDR3aa: CAWRFLAGELFF
v_gene: TRBV19; j_gene: TRBJ2-7; abundance: NA; d_gene: NA; CDR3nt: TGTGCCAGTAGTGGGGGCGGATCGAGAGCCTACGAGCAGTACTTC; CDR3aa: CASSGGGSRAYEQYF
v_gene: TRBV19; j_gene: TRBJ2-7; abundance: once; d_gene: TRBD2; CDR3nt: TGTGCCAGTAGTATTTTGGGAGGGATCTACGAGCAGTACTTC; CDR3aa: CASSILGGIYEQYF
v_gene: TRBV7-2; j_gene: TRBJ2-7; abundance: NA; d_gene: TRBD2; CDR3nt: TGTGCCAGCAGCTCGGGACTAGCGGGAGTCTACGAGCAGTACTTC; CDR3aa: CASSSGLAGVYEQYF
v_gene: TRBV5-1; j_gene: TRBJ2-5; abundance: NA; d_gene: NA; CDR3nt: TGCGCCAGCAGCTTGCCGGGGGTGTGGGAGACCCAGTACTTC; CDR3aa: CASSLPGVWETQYF
v_gene: TRBV11-2; j_gene: TRBJ2-1; abundance: NA; d_gene: TRBD2; CDR3nt: TGTGCCAGCAGCTTAGGCAGCGGGGGTAATGAGCAGTTCTTC; CDR3aa: CASSLGSGGNEQFF
v_gene: TRBV5-4; j_gene: TRBJ2-2; abundance: once; d_gene: TRBD2; CDR3nt: TGTGCCAGCAGCGGAGCGGGGCGGGCCCCGGATGGGACCGGGGAGCTGTTTTTT; CDR3aa: CASSGAGRAPDGTGELFF